The clone carrying this T cell receptor beta chain was counted at least ten times. Volunteers attending a blood bank in Maryland, USA, served as healthy controls. The record originates from a study of neurological immune-mediated disorders. V lost 4 bases to trimming and J lost 4 bases; unmatched junction nucleotides: 6. The CDR3 has 15 residues. Germline V gene data show CDR1 as SGHTA and CDR2 as FQGNSA. From 15-18 subjects, over 170 million TCR-beta sequences were obtained in each sequencing run. From the 5' RACE reads, TCRdb called clonotypes with MiXCR, one entry per CDR3 protein. The table records about 77,000 distinct CDR3 sequences, around 9.9% of them present only once.

Sequencing input: PBMCs. The chain recombines TRBV7-2 with TRBJ2-7; 11 positions agree with TRBD2. The sequence was collected from a man in his forties or fifties in good health. The CDR3 protein is CASSSLAGGPYEQYF. The DNA for the CDR3 is TGTGCCAGCAGCTCCCTAGCGGGGGGCCCATACGAGCAGTACTTC.